This T cell receptor beta chain was captured by sequencing in a study of control samples from healthy donors and cancer patients. Assay: immunoSEQ multiplex PCR; the TCRdb copy retains only in-frame clones and omits some. Of 120,000 to 150,000 clones in the sample, roughly nine tenths were seen once. The CDR3 contains 15 residues. Unmatched junction bases numbered 10, after V lost 2 bases and J lost 6 bases. In germline, CDR1 is MNHEY, CDR2 SVGEGT. The receptor was derived from a man younger than 40 in good health. The chain employs TRBV6-2 or TRBV6-3 and TRBJ2-7; TRBD1 aligns across 7 bases. Material: blood. The CDR3 spells CASSYAPSKGAEQYF. The CDR3 DNA follows: TGTGCCAGCAGTTACGCCCCGAGTAAGGGGGCCGAGCAGTACTTC.